The next 5 T cell receptor beta chains were all read from a single sample in a study of CD8+ T cells in alopecia areata. Treatment specified: oral pan-JAK inhibitor, 5-10 mg twice daily. The investigators collected lesional scalp punch biopsies and peripheral blood from alopecia areata patients. In each case, RNA was isolated and then reverse transcribed into cDNA as the sequencing template. Data came from immunoSEQ multiplex PCR; TCRdb stores just in-frame clones and leaves some out. Here the sample spans some 4,600 clones, 60% being singletons. The sample was skin, taken at roughly week 36, from a patient treated with tofacitinib. All receptors come from a human donor with alopecia areata.

The chain joins TRBV11-3 to TRBJ2-1; TRBD1 or TRBD2 may be the D gene (5 bases each). Germline values: CDR1 SGHNT, CDR2 YENEEA. Trimming pared 3 bases from V and 2 bases from J, leaving 8 bases between. The CDR3 runs to 14 residues. CDR3 in DNA: TGTGCCAGCAGCTTGGGGGAAACCTACAATGAGCAGTTCTTC. It is translated as CASSLGETYNEQFF.

The J gene is TRBJ2-1, the V gene TRBV10-3, with D tentatively TRBD1 or TRBD2 (7 bases each). The CDR3 has 17 residues. V lost 8 bases and J lost 9, with 29 bases in between. The germline V gene has CDR1 ENHRY and CDR2 SYGVKD. Written as DNA, the CDR3 is TGTGCCATCGGAGGGGACAGCGGGATTTCATCCCTAATTGAGCAGTTCTTC. Translated, it gives CAIGGDSGISSLIEQFF.

The J gene is TRBJ1-1, the V gene TRBV29-1, with 7 bases that match TRBD1. Unmatched junction bases numbered 12, after V lost 7 bases and J lost 7 bases. Per germline, CDR1 SQVTM and CDR2 ANQGSEA. The CDR3 is 13 residues long. This CDR3 is CSGKTGRGNEAFF. For the CDR3, the DNA is TGCAGCGGTAAGACAGGGAGGGGGAATGAAGCTTTCTTT.

The V and J genes are TRBV4-1 and TRBJ2-7, with 9 nucleotides matching TRBD2. The germline CDR1 and CDR2 sequences are MGHRA and YSYEKL. Losses at the gene ends were 0 bases for V and 6 bases for J; bases not matched to a gene: 12. This CDR3 contains 17 residues. DNA of the CDR3: TGCGCCAGCAGCCAAGAAGGTGGCGGGAGGGCCGTGGGCGAGCAGTACTTC. This codes for CASSQEGGGRAVGEQYF.

The chain is built from TRBV6-6 and TRBJ1-2; D remains ambiguous. Germline V gene lookup returns CDR1 MNHNY and CDR2 SVGAGI (reference sequence). The CDR3 has 15 residues. Trimming removed 4 bases from V and 2 bases from J, with 14 bases in between. The CDR3 here is CASSSPSSPNYGYTF. CDR3 in DNA: TGTGCCAGCAGTTCCCCAAGCAGTCCAAACTATGGCTACACCTTC.